Here is one T cell receptor beta chain with its context. The sample belongs to a study of PD-1 blockade in mismatch repair-deficient tumors. The method was immunoSEQ multiplex PCR; TCRdb's version includes in-frame clones alone and lacks a portion of them. The sample lists 100,000 to 150,000 clones, 88% occurring once. PCR or immunohistochemistry showed mismatch repair deficiency in every enrolled patient. Germline V gene sequence: CDR1 SGHDN, CDR2 FVKESK. The CDR3 runs to 13 residues. V was shortened by 2 bases and J by 6 bases, with 8 bases between the two germline ends. The clonotype comes from an adult with mismatch repair-deficient cancer. The chain has TRBV14 and TRBJ1-5, with no clear D. The starting material was peripheral blood, obtained approximately 72 weeks after starting pembrolizumab. CDR3 loop: CASSQSSGQPQHF. CDR3 nucleotides: TGTGCCAGCAGCCAAAGTAGTGGTCAGCCCCAGCATTTT.